Shown below are 26 T cell receptor beta chains from a single sample sequenced in a study of cytomegalovirus exposure and HLA in healthy donors. PCR employed 60 Vbeta and 13 Jbeta primers. Profiling relied on immunoSEQ multiplex PCR, and the TCRdb table lists in-frame clones only, not all of them. Among more than 95,000 clones listed, more than 75% were seen once. The specimen was PBMCs. These receptors came from a woman aged 60-75 years in good health and CMV-seropositive.

This rearrangement joins TRBV11-2 to TRBJ2-1, with D possibly being TRBD1 (5 bases). The CDR3 is 14 residues long. The germline V and J ends were trimmed by 1 base and 6 bases, with 10 bases remaining between them. The germline gives CDR1 SGHAT, CDR2 FQNNGV. CDR3 protein: CASSLGDRPNEQFF. The CDR3 bases are TGTGCCAGCAGCTTAGGCGACAGACCCAATGAGCAGTTCTTC.

The rearrangement links TRBV7-2 to TRBJ2-3, with 7 bases lining up with TRBD2. Germline lookup yields CDR1 SGHTA and CDR2 FQGNSA. V was pared by 1 base and J by 0 bases, with 4 bases of the junction left unmatched. The CDR3 runs to 16 residues. CDR3 in DNA: TGTGCCAGCAGCTTAGTGGCGGGAGATAGCACAGATACGCAGTATTTT. This encodes CASSLVAGDSTDTQYF.

The chain combines TRBV5-8 with TRBJ1-2, with TRBD1 identical over 9 bases. The germline CDR1 and CDR2 sequences are SGHTS and YDEGEE. The CDR3 has 14 amino acids. V lost 4 bases and J lost 7; bases outside the gene matches: 8. CDR3 loop: CASSPRDRVSGYTF. In DNA form, the CDR3 reads TGTGCCAGCAGCCCCCGGGACAGGGTCAGTGGCTACACCTTC. Using reference TRBV5-8 and TRBJ1-2 for the parts outside the CDR3, the full variable domain is EAGVTQSPTHLIKTRGQQATLRCSPISGHTSVYWYQQALGLGLQFLLWYDEGEERNRGNFPPRFSGRQFPNYSSELNVNALELEDSALYLCASSPRDRVSGYTFGSGTRLTVV.

V usage is TRBV6-1 and J usage is TRBJ1-5, with 7 bases lining up with TRBD1. Germline-derived CDR1 and CDR2 are MNHNS and SASEGT. This CDR3 has 14 residues. With 4 bases clipped from V and 4 bases from J, the junction kept 4 bases outside the gene matches. CDR3 DNA: TGTGCCAGCAGTGGGGACAGAGAGAATCAGCCCCAGCATTTT. Its protein is CASSGDRENQPQHF.

This clone has more than one count but fewer than ten. The CDR3 here is CASSLSDGLYGYTF. The DNA of the CDR3 is TGTGCCAGCAGCCTTAGTGATGGACTCTATGGCTACACCTTC. V gene TRBV11-2 combines with J gene TRBJ1-2; D remains ambiguous. The CDR3 consists of 14 residues. Germline V gene lookup returns CDR1 SGHAT and CDR2 FQNNGV. Trimming shortened V by 5 bases and J by 4 bases, and 14 bases separated the two germline ends.

Only one count was recorded for this clone. The V and J genes are TRBV4-3 and TRBJ2-2, with D perhaps TRBD2 (6 bases). Per the germline V gene, CDR1 is LGHNA and CDR2 is YSLEER. The CDR3 consists of 15 residues. Between the trimmed V and J ends, which lost 0 bases and 5 bases, there was a span of 10 bases. The CDR3 DNA sequence: TGCGCCAGCAGCCAAGAGGGGCGGGGAACCGGGGAGCTGTTTTTT. Residues: CASSQEGRGTGELFF.

This clone has only one observation. V gene TRBV7-3 combines with J gene TRBJ1-6, with TRBD1 matching 7 bases. CDR1 and CDR2 (germline): SGHTA, FQGTGA. V was pared by 4 bases and J by 7 bases, with 4 bases of the junction left unmatched. CDR3 length equals 14 residues. The CDR3 DNA is TGTGCCAGCAGCTGGGGACAGTGGAATTCACCCCTCCACTTT. Translation: CASSWGQWNSPLHF.

This rearrangement joins TRBV7-8 to TRBJ2-7; D gene ambiguous. This CDR3 spans 13 amino acids. V shed 6 bases and J shed 0 bases, with 9 bases lying between them. Germline V gene sequence: CDR1 SGHVS, CDR2 FQNEAQ. CDR3 nucleotide sequence: TGTGCCAGCAGTCGAAGAGGCTCCTACGAGCAGTACTTC. It is translated as CASSRRGSYEQYF. The full variable domain, its missing parts supplied by reference TRBV7-8 and TRBJ2-7, is GAGVSQSPRYKVAKRGQDVALRCDPISGHVSLFWYQQALGQGPEFLTYFQNEAQLDKSGLPSDRFFAERPEGSVSTLKIQRTQQEDSAVYLCASSRRGSYEQYFGPGTRLTVT.

The chain uses TRBV9 and TRBJ1-3; tentative D call: TRBD1 (5 bases). The V and J ends lost 0 bases and 4 bases respectively, with 8 bases between them. Germline V CDR1 and CDR2: SGDLS, YYNGEE. CDR3 size: 14 residues. The CDR3 spells CASSVEAGGNTIYF. The CDR3 DNA follows: TGTGCCAGCAGCGTAGAAGCAGGGGGAAACACCATATATTTT.

This clone was seen once. This rearrangement joins TRBV19 to TRBJ2-3, with D perhaps TRBD2 (6 bases). CDR1 is LNHDA and CDR2 is SQIVND in the germline V gene (reference sequence). This CDR3 is built from 14 residues. The V end was cut by 6 bases, the J end by 4 bases, with 14 bases between. The DNA of the CDR3 is TGTGCCAGTAGAAGGTCGGGGGTCGCAGATACGCAGTATTTT. It specifies CASRRSGVADTQYF.

The chain joins TRBV5-1 to TRBJ2-7, with 10 bases matching TRBD1. V lost 4 bases, J lost 5 bases, and 6 bases stayed unmatched. Germline V gene lookup returns CDR1 SGHRS and CDR2 YFSETQ. The length of the CDR3 is 14 residues. The CDR3 DNA is TGCGCCAGCAGCGCCGGGACAGGGGCGAACGAGCAGTACTTC. Protein product: CASSAGTGANEQYF.

J is TRBJ2-7 and V is TRBV13; TRBD1 aligns across 7 bases. V shed 5 bases, J shed 7 bases, and the junction held 11 bases outside the gene matches. Germline loops: CDR1 PRHDT, CDR2 FYEKMQ (reference sequence). This CDR3 comprises 14 residues. The CDR3, as DNA: TGTGCCAGCAGCCTCCAGGACAGGTCGGGGGAGCAGTACTTC. Translated: CASSLQDRSGEQYF.

The chain joins TRBV5-1 to TRBJ2-7; 8 nucleotides agree with TRBD1. V lost 4 bases and J lost 9; bases outside the gene matches: 6. Germline assignment: CDR1 SGHRS and CDR2 YFSETQ. The CDR3 is 12 residues long. The CDR3 loop reads CASSPGQDRQYF. Written as DNA, the CDR3 is TGCGCCAGCAGCCCGGGACAGGACCGGCAGTACTTC.

The chain joins TRBV7-9 to TRBJ1-3, with 7 nucleotides matching TRBD1. V lost 2 bases and J lost 4; bases outside the gene matches: 2. Germline V gene lookup returns CDR1 SEHNR and CDR2 FQNEAQ (reference sequence). This CDR3 contains 14 residues. In DNA form, the CDR3 reads TGTGCCAGCAGCTTAAGAGGGGGCGGAAACACCATATATTTT. Protein product: CASSLRGGGNTIYF.

The table lists this clone with a few counts. The CDR3 reads CASSLVQGDEQFF. The CDR3 bases are TGTGCCAGCAGCTTAGTACAGGGCGATGAGCAGTTCTTC. The gene calls are TRBV11-2 and TRBJ2-1; D may be TRBD1 (6 bases). With 1 base removed from V and 8 bases from J, the gap between germline ends came to 9 bases. Germline values: CDR1 SGHAT, CDR2 FQNNGV. The CDR3 has 13 residues.

The CDR3 sequence is CASSQGLDQDTQYF. CDR3 in DNA: TGTGCCAGCAGCCAAGGACTAGATCAAGATACGCAGTATTTT. The chain combines TRBV4-2 with TRBJ2-3, with D possibly matching TRBD2 (6 bases). This CDR3 is 14 amino acids long. The germline V gene has CDR1 LGHNA and CDR2 YNFKEQ. Trimming cost V 1 base and J 5 bases, with 10 bases left between them.

The chain links TRBV5-4 to TRBJ1-2, with D tentatively TRBD1 (5 bases). The CDR3 loop spans 13 amino acids. Trimming left V 4 bases short and J 2 bases short, with 9 bases between. Germline-derived CDR1 and CDR2 are SGHNT and YYREEE (reference sequence). CDR3 sequence: CASSPDTNYGYTF. The DNA for the CDR3 is TGTGCCAGCAGCCCGGACACGAACTATGGCTACACCTTC.

The chain's CDR3 is CSLSELSMGTQYF. DNA for the CDR3: TGTTCGCTGAGCGAACTATCCATGGGGACCCAGTACTTC. This chain links TRBV2 with TRBJ2-5; the D is unclear. Germline V lookup: CDR1 SNHLY, CDR2 FYNNEI. The CDR3 totals 13 residues.

This CDR3 reads CASSSLGTGETDTQYF. The CDR3, as DNA: TGTGCCAGCAGTTCCCTTGGGACGGGAGAGACAGATACGCAGTATTTT. The chain joins TRBV28 to TRBJ2-3, with D perhaps matching TRBD2 (6 bases). The V gene's germline CDR1 is MDHEN and CDR2 SYDVKM. This CDR3 region has 16 residues. V was pared by 4 bases and J by 3 bases, with 17 bases between.

V usage is TRBV5-1 and J usage is TRBJ2-6; 8 nucleotides line up with TRBD2. Germline loops: CDR1 SGHRS, CDR2 YFSETQ. V trimming: 0 bases; J trimming: 0 bases; junction bases outside the gene matches: 5. The CDR3 consists of 18 residues. The CDR3, as DNA: TGCGCCAGCAGCTTGGGACCGGGGGGGCCCTCTGGGGCCAACGTCCTGACTTTC. Translation: CASSLGPGGPSGANVLTF.

The J gene is TRBJ1-5, the V gene TRBV6-6, with TRBD1 matching over 8 bases. Germline lookup yields CDR1 MNHNY and CDR2 SVGAGI (reference sequence). The J segment lost 5 bases and the V segment lost 5 bases, leaving 8 bases of the junction unmatched. The CDR3 runs 15 residues. The CDR3 loop is CASSPRQGTDQPQHF. CDR3 DNA sequence: TGTGCCAGCAGTCCGCGACAGGGGACGGATCAGCCCCAGCATTTT.

The chain employs TRBV7-2 and TRBJ2-3; D not resolved. Germline assignment: CDR1 SGHTA and CDR2 FQGNSA. The V end lost 1 base, the J end lost 7 bases, and 9 bases lay between the germline ends. The CDR3 contains 13 residues. In DNA, the CDR3 is TGTGCCAGCAGCTTAGGTACAGATTATACGCAGTATTTT. Residues: CASSLGTDYTQYF.

V usage is TRBV11-3 and J usage is TRBJ2-7, with TRBD2 matching 7 bases. The CDR3 is made up of 14 amino acids. Per germline, CDR1 SGHNT and CDR2 YENEEA. Trimming cost V 5 bases and J 4 bases; bases outside gene matches: 8. The DNA of the CDR3 is TGTGCCAGCAGCCCTAGAGGGAGGGAGTACGAGCAGTACTTC. It yields the protein CASSPRGREYEQYF.

This clone was observed a few times. This chain links TRBV5-8 with TRBJ2-5, with TRBD1 identical over 11 bases. In germline, CDR1 is SGHTS, CDR2 YDEGEE. The CDR3 length is 16 residues. Unmatched junction bases numbered 6, after V lost 2 bases and J lost 3 bases. The DNA for the CDR3 is TGTGCCAGCAGCTTAGGACAGGGGGCGGGAGAAGAGACCCAGTACTTC. Its protein is CASSLGQGAGEETQYF.

The chain has TRBV5-4 and TRBJ2-7; TRBD1 aligns across 8 bases. V was pared by 2 bases and J by 2 bases, with 3 bases of the junction left unmatched. Germline V CDR1 and CDR2: SGHNT, YYREEE (reference sequence). CDR3 length: 14 amino acids. The CDR3 sequence is CASSFGQGTYEQYF. The CDR3 DNA reads TGTGCCAGCAGCTTCGGACAGGGAACCTACGAGCAGTACTTC.

The CDR3 nucleotides are TGCGCCAGCAGCTTGGGAGGGAACACCGGGGAGCTGTTTTTT. Translation gives CASSLGGNTGELFF. The chain employs TRBV5-1 and TRBJ2-2; D gene ambiguous. The CDR3 covers 14 residues. Deletions cut 0 bases from V and 1 base from J, with 4 bases between. The V gene's germline CDR1 is SGHRS and CDR2 YFSETQ.